A single sample gave rise to the 32 T cell receptor beta chains below, sequenced in a study of T cells after yellow fever vaccination. TCRdb re-called the 5' RACE reads with MiXCR, one entry per CDR3 protein. The sample contains approximately 240,000 distinct CDR3 sequences, about 3.9% of which appear only once. Sequencing used PBMCs, obtained 15 days after the yellow fever booster vaccination. These receptors were taken from a man in his late teens or twenties who received the YFV17D yellow fever vaccine.

This clonotype has ten or more counts. V usage is TRBV20-1 and J usage is TRBJ2-7; D is possibly TRBD2 (7 bases). Trimming took off 4 bases at V and 7 bases at J, with 17 bases between the two ends. Germline CDR1 DFQATT, CDR2 SNEGSKA (reference sequence). This CDR3 comprises 13 residues. This CDR3 reads CSATSGGAREQYV. The CDR3 DNA reads TGCAGTGCTACATCTGGGGGGGCTAGGGAGCAGTACGTC.

This clonotype was recorded at least ten times. V and J are TRBV5-4 and TRBJ2-2; the match to TRBD1 covers 10 bases. This CDR3 spans 14 amino acids. CDR1 and CDR2 from the germline V gene are SGHNT and YYREEE (reference sequence). V shed 2 bases, J shed 6 bases, and the junction held 1 base outside the gene matches. The CDR3 DNA is TGTGCCAGCAGCTTCGGGACAGGGGCCGGGGAGCTGTTTTTT. Protein: CASSFGTGAGELFF.

The table lists this clonotype with many counts. CDR3 region: CASSLALGGGNQPQHF. DNA of the CDR3: TGTGCCAGCAGCTTGGCCTTAGGAGGTGGCAATCAGCCCCAGCATTTT. The chain carries TRBV5-5 and TRBJ1-5; D gene ambiguous. Trimming removed 0 bases from V and 2 bases from J, with 12 bases in between. The germline V gene encodes CDR1 SGHKS and CDR2 YYEKEE (reference sequence). This CDR3 has 16 residues.

This clonotype was picked up many times. The chain recombines TRBV12-3 or TRBV12-4 with TRBJ1-6, with D hard to call. The V and J ends lost 6 bases and 8 bases respectively, with 8 bases between them. The CDR3 runs to 12 residues. The CDR3 sequence: CASRPPYSPLHF. In DNA form, the CDR3 reads TGTGCCAGCAGACCCCCCTATTCACCCCTCCACTTT.

This clonotype has more than one count but fewer than ten. One end of the junction is discordant with germline, which a read error may explain. The chain employs TRBV5-1 and TRBJ1-5; D is undetermined. The V gene's germline CDR1 is SGHRS and CDR2 YFSETQ. This CDR3 spans 11 amino acids. CDR3 sequence reads: CASSPVCWILF. The CDR3, as DNA: TGCGCCAGCAGCCCCGTATGCTGGATCCTTTTT.

This clonotype was counted ten times or more. This chain uses TRBV6-5 with TRBJ1-3, with unresolved D. Deletions cut 4 bases from V and 0 bases from J, with 7 bases between. The length of the CDR3 is 14 residues. Per germline, CDR1 MNHEY and CDR2 SVGAGI. For the CDR3, the DNA is TGTGCCAGCAGTTCATGGGGCTCTGGAAACACCATATATTTT. It encodes CASSSWGSGNTIYF.

At least ten counts were recorded for this clonotype. The chain uses TRBV10-3 and TRBJ1-5, with 8 bases fitting TRBD1. After removal of 6 bases from V and 0 bases from J, the junction contained 4 bases not matched to a gene. This CDR3 comprises 15 residues. Germline values: CDR1 ENHRY, CDR2 SYGVKD. The CDR3 sequence: CAIRATGDSNQPQHF. In DNA, the CDR3 is TGTGCCATCAGGGCGACAGGGGATAGCAATCAGCCCCAGCATTTT.

This clonotype was counted ten times or more. This chain uses TRBV19 with TRBJ1-3, with D possibly being TRBD1 (6 bases). The CDR3 totals 13 residues. The germline CDR1 and CDR2 sequences are LNHDA and SQIVND (reference sequence). V lost 10 bases and J lost 2, with 12 bases in between. CDR3 in DNA: TGTGCCACCGTGGACAGCGCTGGAAACACCATATATTTT. Translating gives CATVDSAGNTIYF. Based on the CDR3 plus reference TRBV19 and TRBJ1-3, the full variable domain is DGGITQSPKYLFRKEGQNVTLSCEQNLNHDAMYWYRQDPGQGLRLIYYSQIVNDFQKGDIAEGYSVSREKKESFPLTVTSAQKNPTAFYLCATVDSAGNTIYFGEGSWLTVV.

This clonotype was counted many times. This chain uses TRBV12-3 or TRBV12-4 with TRBJ1-2; D might be TRBD1 (5 bases). There are 14 residues in the CDR3. V was shortened by 0 bases and J by 7 bases, with 12 bases between the two germline ends. Here the CDR3 DNA reads TGTGCCAGCAGTTTAGCTGGGGGGTCCTCTGGCTACACCTTC. It codes for CASSLAGGSSGYTF.

In its sample, this clonotype was seen many times. Here the CDR3 DNA reads TGTGCCAGCAGCTACCCTAGGGGACAGGTCTCCGGGGAGCTGTTTTTT. It codes for CASSYPRGQVSGELFF. The chain uses TRBV7-6 and TRBJ2-2; TRBD1 agrees at 8 bases. The CDR3 runs to 16 residues. V was pared by 4 bases and J by 6 bases, with 10 bases of the junction left unmatched. Germline values: CDR1 SGHVS, CDR2 FNYEAQ. The entire variable domain, with the rest obtained from reference TRBV7-6 and TRBJ2-2, is as follows: GAGVSQSPRYKVTKRGQDVALRCDPISGHVSLYWYRQALGQGPEFLTYFNYEAQQDKSGLPNDRFSAERPEGSISTLTIQRTEQRDSAMYRCASSYPRGQVSGELFFGEGSRLTVL.

This clonotype was counted ten times or more. This chain joins TRBV7-2 and TRBJ1-4; possible D gene TRBD1, 5 bases. CDR3 size: 15 residues. V lost 5 bases and J lost 8, with 18 bases in between. Germline V gives CDR1 SGHTA, CDR2 FQGNSA. CDR3 nucleotide sequence: TGTGCCAGCAGCCTCCAGGGTGGGGCATGGGAAAAACTGTTTTTT. It encodes CASSLQGGAWEKLFF.

Comments on this clonotype: A much larger clone lies a single base off, so this may be a read error. The chain is built from TRBV27 and TRBJ1-1; weak D call: TRBD1 (5 bases). This CDR3 has 14 residues. The V end lost 5 bases, the J end lost 6 bases, and 16 bases lay between the germline ends. CDR1 is MNHEY and CDR2 is SMNVEV in the germline V gene (reference sequence). Written as DNA, the CDR3 is TGTGCCAGCAGTCCCTGGTTCCAGGGCTCTGAAGCTTTCTTT. This encodes CASSPWFQGSEAFF.

The sample holds many counts of this clonotype. The chain joins TRBV4-3 to TRBJ1-5; D is uncertain. The CDR3 is 17 residues long. Germline V CDR1 and CDR2: LGHNA, YSLEER. Trimming took 0 bases from V and 1 from J, leaving 13 bases between them. DNA for the CDR3: TGCGCCAGCAGCCAAGAAGCCCGGGGAGGCAGCAATCAGCCCCAGCATTTT. Translating gives CASSQEARGGSNQPQHF.

In the case of this clonotype: A much larger clone lies one base from this, so it may be a read error. No conserved phenylalanine or tryptophan is present at the end of the CDR3, so a read error is the likely explanation. This chain links TRBV20-1 with TRBJ2-7; D tentatively reads TRBD1 or TRBD2 (5 bases each). This CDR3 has 14 residues. Germline CDR1 reads DFQATT; CDR2 reads SNEGSKA (reference sequence). The V end was cut by 3 bases, the J end by 5 bases, with 17 bases between. The CDR3 here is CSARPGTQTNEQYL. In nucleotides, the CDR3 is TGCAGTGCTAGGCCCGGGACCCAGACAAACGAGCAGTACTTA.

The table lists this clonotype with many counts. The rearrangement uses TRBV20-1 and TRBJ2-7, with TRBD2 matching over 8 bases. This CDR3 region has 14 residues. The V segment lost 3 bases and the J segment 2 bases; nucleotides outside the gene matches: 6. Germline V gives CDR1 DFQATT, CDR2 SNEGSKA (reference sequence). DNA of the CDR3: TGCAGTGCTAGCCCGGGACTAGTCCCCTACGAGCAGTACGTC. It codes for CSASPGLVPYEQYV.

This clonotype has at least ten counts. The rearrangement uses TRBV5-1 and TRBJ2-7; unclear D gene. Germline V gene lookup returns CDR1 SGHRS and CDR2 YFSETQ. The length of the CDR3 is 13 residues. Trimming removed 0 bases from V and 3 bases from J, with 7 bases in between. DNA of the CDR3: TGCGCCAGCAGCTTGGCCGTCAGCTACGAGCAGTACTTC. This codes for CASSLAVSYEQYF.

Written as DNA, the CDR3 is TGTGCCAGCTCACAAGGGACAGGGGTTGATCAGCCCCAGCATTTT. This encodes CASSQGTGVDQPQHF. The V and J genes are TRBV18 and TRBJ1-5, with TRBD1 identical over 10 bases. CDR3 length: 15 residues. The J segment lost 5 bases and the V segment lost 4 bases, leaving 5 bases of the junction unmatched. The germline V gene has CDR1 KGHSH and CDR2 LQKENI.

In this sample, this clonotype turned up many times. The chain carries TRBV19 and TRBJ1-1; maybe TRBD1 (6 bases). The germline V gene has CDR1 LNHDA and CDR2 SQIVND (reference sequence). CDR3 length: 13 amino acids. Trimming left V 7 bases short and J 5 bases short, with 14 bases between. The CDR3 loop is CASKESGTTEAFF. For the CDR3, the DNA is TGTGCCAGTAAGGAATCCGGGACAACTGAAGCTTTCTTT.

This clonotype appeared many times. This sequence joins TRBV6-1 and TRBJ1-2; perhaps TRBD1 as D (6 bases). Germline V gives CDR1 MNHNS, CDR2 SASEGT. The CDR3 extends over 15 amino acids. V lost 6 bases and J lost 1, with 15 bases in between. CDR3 loop: CASSPGGAGNYGYTF. DNA of the CDR3: TGTGCCAGCAGCCCCGGGGGGGCCGGTAACTATGGCTACACCTTC.

This clonotype occurred many times. The chain is built from TRBV25-1 and TRBJ2-1; D is tentatively TRBD1 or TRBD2 (6 bases each). The length of the CDR3 is 14 residues. Trimming shortened V by 6 bases and J by 8 bases, and 17 bases separated the two germline ends. Germline CDR1 reads MGHDK; CDR2 reads SYGVNS. For the CDR3, the DNA is TGTGCCAGCAGGGAGGGGGGTAGCACCCATGAGCAGTTCTTC. It translates to CASREGGSTHEQFF.

This clonotype has at least ten counts. J is TRBJ1-2 and V is TRBV7-9; 9 nucleotides line up with TRBD1. The CDR3 covers 16 residues. The ends lost 5 bases at V and 4 bases at J; junction bases unmatched: 11. Germline CDR1 and CDR2: SEHNR and FQNEAQ (reference sequence). Written as DNA, the CDR3 is TGTGCCAGCAGCCCCCCCCCCGGGACAGGGATCTATGGCTACACCTTC. Its translation: CASSPPPGTGIYGYTF.

This clonotype was picked up many times. This chain links TRBV20-1 with TRBJ2-1; the match to TRBD2 covers 14 bases. V gave up 5 bases and J gave up 4 bases; unmatched junction bases: 10. The CDR3 has 17 amino acids. Germline CDR1 DFQATT, CDR2 SNEGSKA (reference sequence). The CDR3 loop is CSAGTSGGPRGYNEQFF. For the CDR3, the DNA is TGCAGTGCTGGGACTAGCGGGGGCCCTAGGGGGTACAATGAGCAGTTCTTC.

At least ten counts were recorded for this clonotype. The chain combines TRBV7-2 with TRBJ1-5, with a possible D match to TRBD1 (6 bases). V was trimmed by 5 bases and J by 3 bases, leaving 14 bases between them. The CDR3 runs to 15 residues. The germline CDR1 and CDR2 sequences are SGHTA and FQGNSA. CDR3: CASSLTGTNNQPQHF. The CDR3 coding sequence is TGTGCCAGCAGCCTCACCGGGACAAACAATCAGCCCCAGCATTTT.

This clonotype was seen at least ten times. This chain connects TRBV12-3 or TRBV12-4 to TRBJ2-1; 13 positions agree with TRBD2. J was trimmed by 0 bases and V by 7 bases; bases with no gene match: 6. CDR3 size: 17 residues. CDR3 nucleotides: TGTGCCAGCACCCGACTAGCGGGGGGCAGCTCCTACAATGAGCAGTTCTTC. Translation gives CASTRLAGGSSYNEQFF.

There are many counts of this clonotype. V usage is TRBV12-3 or TRBV12-4 and J usage is TRBJ2-3; no reliable D call. V was trimmed by 7 bases and J by 0 bases, leaving 14 bases between them. The CDR3 totals 15 residues. DNA for the CDR3: TGTGCCAGCAACCCGAATGGGTTCAGCACAGATACGCAGTATTTT. Its translation: CASNPNGFSTDTQYF.

The sample holds many counts of this clonotype. The chain is built from TRBV7-3 and TRBJ2-7; D remains ambiguous. The CDR3 contains 15 residues. The germline CDR1 and CDR2 sequences are SGHTA and FQGTGA. V lost 1 base, J lost 3 bases, and 13 bases lay in between. DNA of the CDR3: TGTGCCAGCAGCTTAAACCCAGCCCACTACTACGAGCAGTACTTC. It specifies CASSLNPAHYYEQYF.

At least ten counts were recorded for this clonotype. The gene calls are TRBV12-3 or TRBV12-4 and TRBJ1-4; no reliable D call. V lost 7 bases, J lost 8 bases, and 17 bases lay in between. The CDR3 contains 14 residues. The CDR3 DNA sequence: TGTGCCAGCACCGGTAGTTTGATTTTAGAAAAACTGTTTTTT. Translation: CASTGSLILEKLFF.

Concerning this clonotype: This may arise from a read error, as a much more abundant clone is one base away. J is TRBJ1-2 and V is TRBV28, with TRBD1 matching 7 bases. The germline V gene encodes CDR1 MDHEN and CDR2 SYDVKM. The V gene end was trimmed by 5 bases and the J gene end by 8 bases; junction bases not matched to a gene: 14. The CDR3 totals 15 residues. The CDR3 DNA follows: TGTGCCAGCAGTGGGCCGGGACAGCTAACCGAGGGCTACACCTTC. This codes for CASSGPGQLTEGYTF.

The sample holds many counts of this clonotype. The chain has TRBV4-1 and TRBJ2-4; possibly TRBD1 for D (5 bases). With 1 base removed from V and 0 bases from J, the gap between germline ends came to 19 bases. CDR1 MGHRA and CDR2 YSYEKL come from the germline V gene. The CDR3 has 19 amino acids. Written as DNA, the CDR3 is TGCGCCAGCAGCCAAGGTCGGTGGGGCAGGGATCGAGCCAAAAACATTCAGTACTTC. It is translated as CASSQGRWGRDRAKNIQYF.

There are a few counts of this clonotype. The chain has TRBV6-1 and TRBJ1-4; 7 positions agree with TRBD1. From germline, CDR1 is MNHNS and CDR2 SASEGT. Trimming took 6 bases from V and 6 from J; bases not matched to a gene: 10. This CDR3 is built from 15 residues. In nucleotides, the CDR3 is TGTGCCAGCAGAGGACAGGCGGGTTGGTATGAAAAACTGTTTTTT. Its protein product is CASRGQAGWYEKLFF.

This clonotype was counted ten times or more. The V call is TRBV7-3, the J call TRBJ2-5; D not resolved. V gave up 4 bases and J gave up 6 bases, with 15 bases separating them. The CDR3 loop spans 14 amino acids. CDR1 and CDR2 from the germline V gene are SGHTA and FQGTGA. CDR3 sequence (DNA): TGTGCCAGCAGCTCCGGGCCCGAGTCAAAGACCCAGTACTTC. This codes for CASSSGPESKTQYF.

This clonotype came up many times. This chain connects TRBV5-6 to TRBJ2-3, with 7 bases matching TRBD1. Trimming cost V 3 bases and J 2 bases; bases outside gene matches: 12. The CDR3 totals 17 residues. Germline V gives CDR1 SGHDT, CDR2 YYEEEE. The CDR3: CASSYPSRDRDTDTQYF. The CDR3 DNA reads TGTGCCAGCAGCTACCCATCCCGGGACAGAGACACAGATACGCAGTATTTT.